Listed below are T cell receptor beta chains from one sample, sequenced in a study of CD8 T cells in ankylosing spondylitis. TCRdb redid the calling of the 5' RACE reads with MiXCR, one entry per CDR3 protein. The table has fewer than 130,000 distinct CDR3 sequences, 24% seen once. The sequenced material came from synovial fluid, either unsorted or a sorted T cell fraction (not recorded which). The receptors originated from a male donor with ankylosing spondylitis. The CDR3 runs from the conserved cysteine through the conserved F or W. The order of the fields is J gene, D gene, V gene, clone size, CDR3 length, CDR3 DNA, CDR3 protein. The D gene is left open where the match is weak. For some rows the clone size is stated as once, few or many, or as a class when expanded; others skip it.

j_call: TRBJ2-1
d_call: .
v_call: TRBV4-2
clone_size: many
cdr3_length: 15
cdr3_nt: TGTGCCAGCAGCTCCAAGGGGACGGCAGACAATGAGCAGTTCTTC
cdr3_aa: CASSSKGTADNEQFF

j_call: TRBJ1-5
d_call: .
v_call: TRBV6-1
clone_size: many
cdr3_length: 12
cdr3_nt: TGTGCCAGCAGTGAAGGTTTTCAGCCCCAGCATTTT
cdr3_aa: CASSEGFQPQHF

j_call: TRBJ2-1
d_call: .
v_call: TRBV7-9
clone_size: few
cdr3_length: 15
cdr3_nt: TGTGCCAGCAGCTTAGGGGTGGGCTCCTACAATGAGCAGTTCTTC
cdr3_aa: CASSLGVGSYNEQFF

j_call: TRBJ1-2
d_call: .
v_call: TRBV25-1
clone_size: .
cdr3_length: 11
cdr3_nt: TGTGCCAGCAGTGAATGGGGTGGCTACACCTTC
cdr3_aa: CASSEWGGYTF

j_call: TRBJ1-4
d_call: .
v_call: TRBV5-1
clone_size: .
cdr3_length: 14
cdr3_nt: TGCGCCAGCAGCTTGGGGGCGTTGAATGAAAAACTGTTTTTT
cdr3_aa: CASSLGALNEKLFF

j_call: TRBJ2-3
d_call: .
v_call: TRBV7-9
clone_size: .
cdr3_length: 12
cdr3_nt: TGTGCCAGCAGGGTGACGTTAGATACGCAGTATTTT
cdr3_aa: CASRVTLDTQYF

j_call: TRBJ2-1
d_call: .
v_call: TRBV5-6
clone_size: .
cdr3_length: 16
cdr3_nt: TGTGCCAGCAGCCTTAGCCTAGAGAGGGGTTACAATGAGCAGTTCTTC
cdr3_aa: CASSLSLERGYNEQFF

j_call: TRBJ1-1
d_call: .
v_call: TRBV19
clone_size: few
cdr3_length: 15
cdr3_nt: TGTGCCAGTACTCCCCGAAGGGGCATGAACACTGAAGCTTTCTTT
cdr3_aa: CASTPRRGMNTEAFF

j_call: TRBJ2-3
d_call: TRBD2
v_call: TRBV29-1
clone_size: few
cdr3_length: 15
cdr3_nt: TGCAGCGCGGCCTTGCCTGCGGGAGCGGCAGATACGCAGTATTTT
cdr3_aa: CSAALPAGAADTQYF

j_call: TRBJ1-5
d_call: .
v_call: TRBV20-1
clone_size: many
cdr3_length: 12
cdr3_nt: TGCAGTGCTCAGGGTAGCAATCAGCCCCAGCATTTT
cdr3_aa: CSAQGSNQPQHF

j_call: TRBJ2-5
d_call: TRBD1
v_call: TRBV11-2
clone_size: .
cdr3_length: 16
cdr3_nt: TGTGCCAGCAGCCAAACACGGCAGGGGGTAGGAGAGACCCAGTACTTC
cdr3_aa: CASSQTRQGVGETQYF

j_call: TRBJ2-1
d_call: .
v_call: TRBV20-1
clone_size: many
cdr3_length: 16
cdr3_nt: TGCAGTGCCACGAGGATGATGGGACCCGGGGACAATGAGCAGTTCTTC
cdr3_aa: CSATRMMGPGDNEQFF

j_call: TRBJ2-2
d_call: .
v_call: TRBV2
clone_size: few
cdr3_length: 13
cdr3_nt: TGTGCCAGCACTTACGAGGGCGGCGGGGAGCTGTTTTTT
cdr3_aa: CASTYEGGGELFF

j_call: TRBJ1-6
d_call: .
v_call: TRBV20-1
clone_size: many
cdr3_length: 14
cdr3_nt: TGCAGTGCTAGCGCAGGGGCTGGAAATTCACCCCTCCACTTT
cdr3_aa: CSASAGAGNSPLHF

j_call: TRBJ1-1
d_call: TRBD1
v_call: TRBV5-1
clone_size: few
cdr3_length: 15
cdr3_nt: TGCGCCAGCAGCTTGGTGGGACAGGGGGGCACTGAAGCTTTCTTT
cdr3_aa: CASSLVGQGGTEAFF

j_call: TRBJ2-1
d_call: .
v_call: TRBV7-9
clone_size: medium-sized
cdr3_length: 13
cdr3_nt: TGTGCCAGCAGCTTATTCGAGGGTGGCGAGCAGTTCTTC
cdr3_aa: CASSLFEGGEQFF

j_call: TRBJ2-7
d_call: TRBD2
v_call: TRBV20-1
clone_size: few
cdr3_length: 16
cdr3_nt: TGCAGTGCTAGGGGAAATAGCGGGAGAATGGTCCACGAGCAGTACTTC
cdr3_aa: CSARGNSGRMVHEQYF

j_call: TRBJ2-3
d_call: TRBD2
v_call: TRBV12-3/TRBV12-4
clone_size: once
cdr3_length: 16
cdr3_nt: TGTGCCAGCAGTGCCCGACTAGCGGGACGCTCAGATACGCAGTATTTT
cdr3_aa: CASSARLAGRSDTQYF

j_call: TRBJ1-5
d_call: .
v_call: TRBV18
clone_size: .
cdr3_length: 14
cdr3_nt: TGTGCCAGCTCACCTACAGGGCGAGACGGGCCCCAGCATTTT
cdr3_aa: CASSPTGRDGPQHF

j_call: TRBJ1-3
d_call: TRBD1
v_call: TRBV28
clone_size: few
cdr3_length: 16
cdr3_nt: TGTGCCAGCAGTGTTCTGACAGGGGGCCAAGGAAACACCATATATTTT
cdr3_aa: CASSVLTGGQGNTIYF

j_call: TRBJ1-6
d_call: .
v_call: TRBV29-1
clone_size: .
cdr3_length: 13
cdr3_nt: TGCAGCGTTTGGGGGGGCGGCTCTTCACCCCTCCACTTT
cdr3_aa: CSVWGGGSSPLHF

j_call: TRBJ1-5
d_call: .
v_call: TRBV6-1
clone_size: .
cdr3_length: 14
cdr3_nt: TGTGCCAGCAGAGAAGGGGGTAGCAATCAGCCCCAGCATTTT
cdr3_aa: CASREGGSNQPQHF

j_call: TRBJ1-4
d_call: TRBD1
v_call: TRBV29-1
clone_size: .
cdr3_length: 14
cdr3_nt: TGCAGCGTGGCGGGACAGGGATTAAATGAAAAACTGTTTTTT
cdr3_aa: CSVAGQGLNEKLFF

j_call: TRBJ1-2
d_call: .
v_call: TRBV2
clone_size: .
cdr3_length: 16
cdr3_nt: TGTGCCAGCCTTACCGAAACCGGGGGCATTCCCTGGGGCTACACCTTC
cdr3_aa: CASLTETGGIPWGYTF

j_call: TRBJ1-3
d_call: .
v_call: TRBV25-1
clone_size: many
cdr3_length: 16
cdr3_nt: TGTGCCAGCAGTGAACCCCAGGGTTACGTCGGAAACACCATATATTTT
cdr3_aa: CASSEPQGYVGNTIYF

j_call: TRBJ2-7
d_call: .
v_call: TRBV20-1
clone_size: many
cdr3_length: 12
cdr3_nt: TGCAGTGCTCCCGGACGATCCTACGAGCAGTACTTC
cdr3_aa: CSAPGRSYEQYF

j_call: TRBJ2-2
d_call: .
v_call: TRBV12-3/TRBV12-4
clone_size: many
cdr3_length: 15
cdr3_nt: TGTGCCAGCAGTTTTAAGGACACGGACACCGGGGAGCTGTTTTTT
cdr3_aa: CASSFKDTDTGELFF

j_call: TRBJ2-1
d_call: TRBD2
v_call: TRBV20-1
clone_size: .
cdr3_length: 15
cdr3_nt: TGCAGTGCCAGAGCCTGGCTAGCGGGTATCAATGAGCAGTTCTTC
cdr3_aa: CSARAWLAGINEQFF

j_call: TRBJ1-2
d_call: TRBD1
v_call: TRBV5-6
clone_size: few
cdr3_length: 16
cdr3_nt: TGTGCCAGCAGCTTGGCCGGGACAGGGCAATCGGGCGGCTACACCTTC
cdr3_aa: CASSLAGTGQSGGYTF

j_call: TRBJ2-3
d_call: TRBD2
v_call: TRBV6-2/TRBV6-3
clone_size: .
cdr3_length: 18
cdr3_nt: TGTGCCAGCAGAAGTTACGGGGGGACTAGCGGGAGGGTGCATACGCAGTATTTT
cdr3_aa: CASRSYGGTSGRVHTQYF

j_call: TRBJ2-1
d_call: TRBD2
v_call: TRBV12-3/TRBV12-4
clone_size: .
cdr3_length: 15
cdr3_nt: TGTGCCAGCAGTAACCCCGGGACTAGGTACAATGAGCAGTTCTTC
cdr3_aa: CASSNPGTRYNEQFF

j_call: TRBJ2-5
d_call: TRBD2
v_call: TRBV3-1
clone_size: .
cdr3_length: 17
cdr3_nt: TGTGCCAGCAGCCGGGGACTAGCGGGAGGGCCAGAGGAGACCCAGTACTTC
cdr3_aa: CASSRGLAGGPEETQYF

j_call: TRBJ1-5
d_call: .
v_call: TRBV6-5
clone_size: .
cdr3_length: 17
cdr3_nt: TGTGCCAGCAGTTACTGGGGACCTGACCCGCGCAATCAGCCCCAGCATTTT
cdr3_aa: CASSYWGPDPRNQPQHF

j_call: TRBJ2-1
d_call: .
v_call: TRBV5-5
clone_size: .
cdr3_length: 16
cdr3_nt: TGTGCCAGCAGCTCCCCAGGGCGGGAAAGGGGCAATGAGCAGTTCTTC
cdr3_aa: CASSSPGRERGNEQFF

j_call: TRBJ2-5
d_call: .
v_call: TRBV6-4
clone_size: .
cdr3_length: 13
cdr3_nt: TGTGCCAGCAGTACTCTTCCGCAAGAGACCCAGTACTTC
cdr3_aa: CASSTLPQETQYF

j_call: TRBJ2-5
d_call: .
v_call: TRBV29-1
clone_size: many
cdr3_length: 14
cdr3_nt: TGCAGCGTAGGCTGGACTGGGTTTGGGGAGACCCAGTACTTC
cdr3_aa: CSVGWTGFGETQYF

j_call: TRBJ1-5
d_call: .
v_call: TRBV2
clone_size: .
cdr3_length: 12
cdr3_nt: TGTGCCAGCAGCGCAGGGGATCAGCCCCAGCATTTT
cdr3_aa: CASSAGDQPQHF

j_call: TRBJ1-2
d_call: .
v_call: TRBV11-1
clone_size: many
cdr3_length: 13
cdr3_nt: TGTGCCAGCAGCCTACAGGGAGTGGATGGCTACACCTTC
cdr3_aa: CASSLQGVDGYTF

j_call: TRBJ2-2
d_call: .
v_call: TRBV3-1
clone_size: few
cdr3_length: 15
cdr3_nt: TGTGCCAGCAGACGCGCCTACACGAACACCGGGGAGCTGTTTTTT
cdr3_aa: CASRRAYTNTGELFF

j_call: TRBJ1-1
d_call: TRBD1
v_call: TRBV7-9
clone_size: few
cdr3_length: 14
cdr3_nt: TGTGCCAGCAGCTGGGACAGGGATAACACTGAAGCTTTCTTT
cdr3_aa: CASSWDRDNTEAFF

j_call: TRBJ2-1
d_call: .
v_call: TRBV12-3/TRBV12-4
clone_size: few
cdr3_length: 15
cdr3_nt: TGTGCCAGCAGTTACACCGGGACTCCAAACAATGAGCAGTTCTTC
cdr3_aa: CASSYTGTPNNEQFF

j_call: TRBJ2-3
d_call: TRBD2
v_call: TRBV3-1
clone_size: few
cdr3_length: 16
cdr3_nt: TGTGCCAGCAGTCTCCGGGGACTAGCGGGATCCTATACGCAGTATTTT
cdr3_aa: CASSLRGLAGSYTQYF

j_call: TRBJ2-5
d_call: .
v_call: TRBV29-1
clone_size: .
cdr3_length: 13
cdr3_nt: TGCAGCGGCGCCGCGCTAGCGACAGAGACCCAGTACTTC
cdr3_aa: CSGAALATETQYF

j_call: TRBJ2-3
d_call: .
v_call: TRBV5-1
clone_size: few
cdr3_length: 15
cdr3_nt: TGCGCCAGCAGCATCCTTAGCGGCAGCACAGATACGCAGTATTTT
cdr3_aa: CASSILSGSTDTQYF

j_call: TRBJ2-1
d_call: .
v_call: TRBV2
clone_size: .
cdr3_length: 14
cdr3_nt: TGTGCCAGCAAGGCGGAGAGCTCCTACAATGAGCAGTTCTTC
cdr3_aa: CASKAESSYNEQFF

j_call: TRBJ2-5
d_call: .
v_call: TRBV11-2
clone_size: once
cdr3_length: 15
cdr3_nt: TGTGCCAGCAGCAATCAACTAGGCCCCCAAGAGACCCAGTACTTC
cdr3_aa: CASSNQLGPQETQYF

j_call: TRBJ2-3
d_call: TRBD2
v_call: TRBV20-1
clone_size: .
cdr3_length: 17
cdr3_nt: TGCAGTGCTAATGGTGTCGGACTAGCGGGAGTCACAGATACGCAGTATTTT
cdr3_aa: CSANGVGLAGVTDTQYF

j_call: TRBJ2-7
d_call: TRBD1
v_call: TRBV3-1
clone_size: .
cdr3_length: 14
cdr3_nt: TGTGCCAGCAGCCAAGGCGGGACAGGCTACGAGCAGTACTTC
cdr3_aa: CASSQGGTGYEQYF

j_call: TRBJ1-2
d_call: .
v_call: TRBV20-1
clone_size: few
cdr3_length: 13
cdr3_nt: TGCAGTGCGGGAGCTGCAGTAACTTATGGCTACACCTTC
cdr3_aa: CSAGAAVTYGYTF

j_call: TRBJ2-3
d_call: .
v_call: TRBV27
clone_size: .
cdr3_length: 13
cdr3_nt: TGTGCCAGCAGACGAGGGGGGGGGGATACGCAGTATTTT
cdr3_aa: CASRRGGGDTQYF

j_call: TRBJ2-1
d_call: .
v_call: TRBV18
clone_size: .
cdr3_length: 14
cdr3_nt: TGTGCCAGCTCACCGAGCAGGACAGACAATGAGCAGTTCTTC
cdr3_aa: CASSPSRTDNEQFF

j_call: TRBJ2-1
d_call: TRBD2
v_call: TRBV5-1
clone_size: few
cdr3_length: 19
cdr3_nt: TGCGCCAGCAGCGCGGACCTAGCGGGAGTCCCCCCGACTTCCAATGAGCAGTTCTTC
cdr3_aa: CASSADLAGVPPTSNEQFF

j_call: TRBJ2-1
d_call: .
v_call: TRBV27
clone_size: few
cdr3_length: 14
cdr3_nt: TGTGCCAGCAGTGGGAAAGGAGGGTACAATGAGCAGTTCTTC
cdr3_aa: CASSGKGGYNEQFF

j_call: TRBJ1-5
d_call: .
v_call: TRBV10-2
clone_size: few
cdr3_length: 16
cdr3_nt: TGCGCCAGCAGTGAGACGGGGGGGGCCGACTCTCAGCCCCAGCATTTT
cdr3_aa: CASSETGGADSQPQHF

j_call: TRBJ1-1
d_call: .
v_call: TRBV29-1
clone_size: .
cdr3_length: 14
cdr3_nt: TGCAGCGTTGTGCCAGGAGAAGGGTACACTGAAGCTTTCTTT
cdr3_aa: CSVVPGEGYTEAFF

j_call: TRBJ2-1
d_call: TRBD2
v_call: TRBV12-3/TRBV12-4
clone_size: few
cdr3_length: 15
cdr3_nt: TGTGCCAGCAGTCTCGGACTAGCGGGGACCAATGAGCAGTTCTTC
cdr3_aa: CASSLGLAGTNEQFF

j_call: TRBJ1-6
d_call: TRBD1
v_call: TRBV20-1
clone_size: few
cdr3_length: 12
cdr3_nt: TGCAGTGCTCGGACAGGGAATTCACCCCTCCACTTT
cdr3_aa: CSARTGNSPLHF